These 29 T cell receptor beta chains came from one sample sequenced in a study of blood T cell repertoires in COVID-19. Using immunoSEQ multiplex PCR, the repertoire was profiled, and TCRdb retains in-frame clones only, with some absent. The sample contains 210,000 or so clones, about nine tenths of which appear only once. The sequencing sample was made of PBMCs or T cells enriched from blood (not recorded which). The receptor set was obtained from a woman in her fifties or sixties in a cohort exposed to, infected with or recovered from COVID-19 (not recorded which).

J is TRBJ1-1 and V is TRBV19; 8 bases are a match to TRBD1. V lost 4 bases, J lost 1 base, and 8 bases stayed unmatched. This CDR3 contains 16 residues. Germline loops: CDR1 LNHDA, CDR2 SQIVND (reference sequence). The CDR3 here is CASSTQGARANTEAFF. CDR3 in DNA: TGTGCCAGTAGTACGCAGGGGGCGCGGGCGAACACTGAAGCTTTCTTT.

The V call is TRBV7-2, the J call TRBJ2-2, with TRBD2 matching 12 bases. The junction had 4 bases not matched to a gene; V was cut back by 2 bases and J by 6 bases. Germline V gene data show CDR1 as SGHTA and CDR2 as FQGNSA. The length of the CDR3 is 16 residues. The CDR3 region is CASSLQGLAGPGELFF. In nucleotides, the CDR3 is TGTGCCAGCAGCTTACAAGGACTAGCGGGGCCCGGGGAGCTGTTTTTT.

This rearrangement joins TRBV5-1 to TRBJ2-5; possibly TRBD1 for D (5 bases). Germline assignment: CDR1 SGHRS and CDR2 YFSETQ. V lost 4 bases to trimming and J lost 1 base, with 11 bases between them. The CDR3 totals 14 residues. In nucleotides, the CDR3 is TGCGCCAGCAGCCCAACAGGTATCCAAGAGACCCAGTACTTC. It specifies CASSPTGIQETQYF.

The chain carries TRBV10-3 and TRBJ1-5; TRBD1 matches 10 bases. Germline V gene lookup returns CDR1 ENHRY and CDR2 SYGVKD. The CDR3 totals 16 residues. V lost 0 bases, J lost 6 bases, and 5 bases stayed unmatched. The DNA of the CDR3 is TGTGCCATCAGTGAGTCGGGGACAGGGGCTGTTCAGCCCCAGCATTTT. Residues: CAISESGTGAVQPQHF.

CDR3 loop: CASSPTTQPGNTIYF. The CDR3 coding sequence is TGCGCCAGCAGCCCAACCACTCAACCTGGAAACACCATATATTTT. The gene calls are TRBV5-1 and TRBJ1-3; D remains ambiguous. The germline V gene has CDR1 SGHRS and CDR2 YFSETQ. The ends were cut back, 4 bases at V and 2 bases at J, with 13 bases in the middle. The CDR3 has 15 amino acids.

CDR3 sequence: CASSITTYEQYF. The CDR3 nucleotides read TGTGCCAGCAGTATAACAACCTACGAGCAGTACTTC. This rearrangement joins TRBV2 to TRBJ2-7; the D is unclear. Germline lookup yields CDR1 SNHLY and CDR2 FYNNEI. This CDR3 is 12 amino acids long. V lost 5 bases, J lost 2 bases, and 7 bases lay in between.

This chain connects TRBV2 to TRBJ1-1; D is perhaps TRBD1 (6 bases). The V gene lost 7 bases and the J gene lost 4 bases, with 16 bases spanning the gap. This CDR3 has 14 amino acids. Per germline, CDR1 SNHLY and CDR2 FYNNEI. Written as DNA, the CDR3 is TGTGCCAGCAATCTTAAACAGGGCCCCACTGAAGCTTTCTTT. This translates into CASNLKQGPTEAFF.

The chain has TRBV11-2 and TRBJ2-4; possibly TRBD1 for D (6 bases). CDR3 length: 15 amino acids. The germline gives CDR1 SGHAT, CDR2 FQNNGV. The ends were cut back, 6 bases at V and 2 bases at J, with 14 bases in the middle. The CDR3 sequence: CASSSLRGSKNIQYF. Written as DNA, the CDR3 is TGTGCCAGCAGTTCTCTCAGGGGATCCAAAAACATTCAGTACTTC.

The J gene is TRBJ1-4, the V gene TRBV9, with D tentatively TRBD1 (5 bases). This CDR3 is built from 15 residues. Trimming cost V 5 bases and J 4 bases, with 15 bases left between them. CDR1 SGDLS and CDR2 YYNGEE come from the germline V gene. Here the CDR3 DNA reads TGTGCCAGCAGTGAGAAGGGGATCTATAATGAAAAACTGTTTTTT. It specifies CASSEKGIYNEKLFF.

As for this clone: The germline gene is not matched at one end of the junction; a read error may be the cause. The chain uses TRBV5-5 and TRBJ2-1, with TRBD1 matching 10 bases. The CDR3 covers 18 residues. Germline CDR1 SGHKS, CDR2 YYEKEE (reference sequence). CDR3 nucleotides: TGTGCCAGCAGCGTCCCGGGACAGGGGATGAGCTCCTATAATGAGCAGTTCTTC. Translated, it gives CASSVPGQGMSSYNEQFF.

The genes are TRBV4-3 and TRBJ1-3; D gene unclear. Germline CDR1 LGHNA, CDR2 YSLEER. The germline V and J ends were trimmed by 0 bases and 3 bases, with 9 bases remaining between them. The CDR3 loop spans 15 amino acids. CDR3 residues: CASSQDLGFGNTIYF. In DNA form, the CDR3 reads TGCGCCAGCAGCCAAGATCTAGGTTTTGGAAACACCATATATTTT.

This clone was detected a few times. This sequence joins TRBV4-1 and TRBJ1-4; no clear D gene. Germline V gene sequence: CDR1 MGHRA, CDR2 YSYEKL. Trimming removed 0 bases at V and 9 bases at J, with 5 bases between. CDR3 size: 12 residues. CDR3 region: CASSQETKKLFF. For the CDR3, the DNA is TGCGCCAGCAGCCAAGAGACAAAAAAACTGTTTTTT.

This clone showed up just a few times. V usage is TRBV12-3 or TRBV12-4 and J usage is TRBJ1-2, with D unclear. Deletions cut 2 bases from V and 8 bases from J, with 9 bases between. This CDR3 spans 12 amino acids. CDR3 coding DNA: TGTGCCAGCAGTTTATCACTAGGCGGCTACACCTTC. It is translated as CASSLSLGGYTF.

The rearrangement links TRBV5-6 to TRBJ1-2; D remains unclear. Germline loops: CDR1 SGHDT, CDR2 YYEEEE. Trimming left V 4 bases short and J 5 bases short, with 15 bases between. CDR3 length equals 14 residues. CDR3 loop: CASSDRGLIYGYTF. In DNA form, the CDR3 reads TGTGCCAGCAGCGACCGGGGTCTAATTTATGGCTACACCTTC.

The J gene is TRBJ1-1, the V gene TRBV12-3 or TRBV12-4; no clear D. V was clipped by 5 bases and J by 3 bases, with 10 bases between them. The CDR3 sequence is 13 residues long. This CDR3 is CASSGRRDTEAFF. The CDR3 nucleotides read TGTGCCAGCAGTGGAAGGAGGGACACTGAAGCTTTCTTT.

V and J are TRBV6-1 and TRBJ1-2; possible D gene TRBD1, 5 bases. V was cut by 2 bases and J by 4 bases, with 11 bases left in between. Germline V CDR1 and CDR2: MNHNS, SASEGT. The CDR3 has 14 residues. The chain's CDR3 is CASSESETAYGYTF. The CDR3 region has the DNA TGTGCCAGCAGTGAATCCGAGACAGCCTATGGCTACACCTTC.

This clone turned up a few times. This chain joins TRBV7-2 and TRBJ1-1; a weak D match, TRBD1 (6 bases). V lost 2 bases and J 4 bases, leaving 20 bases between the germline ends. Germline V CDR1 and CDR2: SGHTA, FQGNSA. The CDR3 is 17 amino acids. This CDR3 reads CASSLLNTGYSGTEAFF. The CDR3 bases are TGTGCCAGCAGCTTATTGAACACAGGGTATTCGGGCACTGAAGCTTTCTTT.

V is TRBV29-1 and J is TRBJ1-5, with TRBD1 identical over 7 bases. Trimming at V came to 4 bases and at J to 6 bases, leaving 9 bases not matched to a gene. Germline-derived CDR1 and CDR2 are SQVTM and ANQGSEA. The CDR3 contains 14 residues. This CDR3 reads CSVGETGMSQPQHF. The CDR3 bases are TGCAGCGTTGGCGAGACAGGGATGTCTCAGCCCCAGCATTTT.

The J gene is TRBJ1-1, the V gene TRBV14, with no clear D. This CDR3 is built from 12 residues. Germline CDR1 SGHDN, CDR2 FVKESK. V dropped 6 bases and J dropped 7 bases, with 12 bases sitting between them. CDR3 DNA: TGTGCCAGCAGGCGGGGAATCGGTGAAGCTTTCTTT. Protein: CASRRGIGEAFF. The full variable domain, rest sourced from reference TRBV14 and TRBJ1-1, is EAGVTQFPSHSVIEKGQTVTLRCDPISGHDNLYWYRRVMGKEIKFLLHFVKESKQDESGMPNNRFLAERTGGTYSTLKVQPAELEDSGVYFCASRRGIGEAFFGQGTRLTVV.

The sample holds one count of this clone. The chain has TRBV3-1 (or the pseudogene TRBV3-2) and TRBJ1-2, with D maybe TRBD1 (6 bases). The CDR3 is 15 residues long. Germline V gene data show CDR1 as LGHDT and CDR2 as YNNKEL (reference sequence). V was pared by 1 base and J by 5 bases, with 14 bases between. CDR3 region: CASSQGQVLRYGYTF. In DNA form, the CDR3 reads TGTGCCAGCAGCCAAGGACAGGTCCTTAGATATGGCTACACCTTC.

The rearrangement uses TRBV7-2 and TRBJ2-5; 7 bases map to TRBD2. With V trimmed by 5 bases and J by 6 bases, 15 bases remained unmatched. CDR1 and CDR2 from the germline V gene are SGHTA and FQGNSA. The CDR3 totals 16 residues. This CDR3 reads CASSPPRGTGGKTQYF. As DNA, the CDR3 is TGTGCCAGCAGCCCACCCCGGGGGACGGGGGGAAAGACCCAGTACTTC.

The chain is built from TRBV10-3 and TRBJ1-5; D not certain. Germline loops: CDR1 ENHRY, CDR2 SYGVKD. The CDR3 contains 14 residues. Trimming took 0 bases from V and 6 from J, leaving 9 bases between them. The DNA for the CDR3 is TGTGCCATCAGTGAGTCGGTCAGAAGTCAGCCCCAGCATTTT. As protein: CAISESVRSQPQHF.

V is TRBV28 and J is TRBJ1-1; the D is unclear. V lost 6 bases and J 3 bases, leaving 17 bases between the germline ends. CDR1 is MDHEN and CDR2 is SYDVKM in the germline V gene. The CDR3 extends over 15 amino acids. The CDR3 protein is CASRPEVAGYTEAFF. The CDR3 nucleotides read TGTGCCAGCAGACCCGAAGTGGCGGGGTACACTGAAGCTTTCTTT.

This sequence joins TRBV4-1 and TRBJ2-7, with D possibly matching TRBD2 (6 bases). CDR1 is MGHRA and CDR2 is YSYEKL in the germline V gene. This CDR3 comprises 15 residues. V shed 0 bases and J shed 7 bases, with 16 bases lying between them. The CDR3 here is CASSQDSSGRREQYF. In DNA, the CDR3 is TGCGCCAGCAGCCAAGATAGTTCGGGGAGGAGAGAGCAGTACTTC.

V and J are TRBV6-5 and TRBJ1-2; TRBD1 matches at 9 bases. This CDR3 has 14 amino acids. V shed 8 bases, J shed 5 bases, and the junction held 9 bases outside the gene matches. Germline V gene lookup returns CDR1 MNHEY and CDR2 SVGAGI. Here the CDR3 DNA reads TGTGCCAGCCGTCCCGGGACAGGGCGGTATGGCTACACCTTC. Protein sequence: CASRPGTGRYGYTF.

V gene TRBV6-5 combines with J gene TRBJ1-2, with D maybe TRBD1 (6 bases). Per the germline V gene, CDR1 is MNHEY and CDR2 is SVGAGI. V lost 2 bases, J lost 4 bases, and 11 bases lay in between. The CDR3 length is 14 residues. As DNA, the CDR3 is TGTGCCAGCAGTTACGCCGGACAGTTCTATGGCTACACCTTC. This gives the protein CASSYAGQFYGYTF.

The chain is built from TRBV28 and TRBJ1-1, with D perhaps TRBD1 (6 bases). Per the germline V gene, CDR1 is MDHEN and CDR2 is SYDVKM. This CDR3 region has 14 residues. V lost 4 bases and J lost 1, with 10 bases in between. The CDR3, as DNA: TGTGCCAGCAGTTCGACAGGAGAGAACACTGAAGCTTTCTTT. It codes for CASSSTGENTEAFF.

The CDR3: CASYGEQIGGVYEQYF. In DNA form, the CDR3 reads TGTGCCAGCTATGGGGAACAGATCGGGGGGGTTTACGAGCAGTACTTC. The rearrangement links TRBV6-6 to TRBJ2-7; TRBD2 agrees at 8 bases. This CDR3 contains 16 residues. Germline V gene sequence: CDR1 MNHNY, CDR2 SVGAGI (reference sequence). V shed 8 bases and J 4 bases; nucleotides not matched to a gene: 16.

The chain uses TRBV6-1 and TRBJ2-5; 7 bases align to TRBD1. The CDR3 runs 14 residues. Germline V gives CDR1 MNHNS, CDR2 SASEGT. J was trimmed by 5 bases and V by 3 bases; bases with no gene match: 6. The CDR3 protein is CASSDTGAWETQYF. In nucleotides, the CDR3 is TGTGCCAGCAGTGACACAGGGGCTTGGGAGACCCAGTACTTC.